This note documents a single T cell receptor (beta chain) sequence. What it recognizes is unknown. The record originates from a study of shared clonotypes between healthy human individuals. Findings of the study overall: When naive CD4 clonotypes were compared across a handful of donors, about 4.9% were shared. Exclusively blood specimens were collected; tissue repertoires likely differ.

At deep level, the assay was performed. Generated by immunoSEQ multiplex PCR, the TCRdb table keeps only in-frame clones and is missing some. The sample comprises millions of clones, roughly 95% of which are singletons, and 0.1% to 0.15% rests with the top ten. This CDR3 has 16 amino acids. With V trimmed by 3 bases and J by 0 bases, 4 bases remained unmatched. Germline-derived CDR1 and CDR2 are KGHSH and LQKENI. CD4+ cell separation produced CD45RA+ naive and CD45RA-negative memory subsets. The chain combines TRBV18 with TRBJ1-3; TRBD1 aligns across 8 bases. The sample was naive CD4+ T cells sorted from blood. Indicated subset: CD45RA+ positively selected. This clonotype was obtained from a young man in good health. The CDR3 protein is CASSPGQVFSGNTIYF. The CDR3 nucleotides are TGTGCCAGCTCACCGGGACAGGTTTTCTCTGGAAACACCATATATTTT.